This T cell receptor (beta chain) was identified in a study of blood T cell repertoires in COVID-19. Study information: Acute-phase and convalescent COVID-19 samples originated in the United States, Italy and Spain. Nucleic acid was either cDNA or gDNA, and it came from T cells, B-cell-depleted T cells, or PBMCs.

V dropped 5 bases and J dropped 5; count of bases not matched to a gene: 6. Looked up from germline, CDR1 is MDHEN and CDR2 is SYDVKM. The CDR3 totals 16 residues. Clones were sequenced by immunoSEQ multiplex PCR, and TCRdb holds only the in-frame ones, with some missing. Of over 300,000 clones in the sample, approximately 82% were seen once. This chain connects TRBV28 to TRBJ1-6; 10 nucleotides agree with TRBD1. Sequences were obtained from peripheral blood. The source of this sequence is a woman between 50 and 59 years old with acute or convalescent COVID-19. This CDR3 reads CASSTLGTGDNSPLHF. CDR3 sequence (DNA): TGTGCCAGCAGTACCCTAGGGACAGGGGATAATTCACCCCTCCACTTT.